This is a list of T cell receptor beta chains from one sample in a study of T cell repertoires in cytomegalovirus infection. Their antigens are not known. One entry per CDR3 protein results from TCRdb running MiXCR on the reads. This sample has about 920,000 distinct CDR3 sequences, with around 31% found just once. This specimen consisted of cultured CD8+ T cells from PBMCs, obtained from culture after CMV antigen stimulation. These receptor sequences come from a human donor in good health (CMV status not recorded). Some clones in this sample may be carry-over from other donors' samples. Both conserved end residues are part of each CDR3.

j_gene	v_gene	CDR3aa
TRBJ1-3	TRBV2	CASSDSGGSGNTIYF
TRBJ1-1	TRBV4-1	CASSQARREFLSTEAFF
TRBJ1-1	TRBV9	CASKGFQFAGTSMNTEAFF
TRBJ1-4	TRBV19	CASSSTGVNEKLFF
TRBJ1-1	TRBV27	CASTRGNEAFF
TRBJ2-1	TRBV6-2/TRBV6-3	CASNERGPEYNEQFF
TRBJ2-5	TRBV24-1	CATSLAGGPQETQYF
TRBJ2-2	TRBV7-9	CASSRTEKTGELFF
TRBJ1-1	TRBV6-5	CASSYPTPNGDPEAFF
TRBJ2-7	TRBV7-2	CASSLAFGGQGDSYEQYF
TRBJ1-1	TRBV15	CATSIGTDLMNTEAFF
TRBJ2-5	TRBV12-3/TRBV12-4	CASRTLYGETQYF
TRBJ2-5	TRBV7-9	CASSSLGIAGLQETQYF
TRBJ2-1	TRBV11-3	CASSPRGEGNEQFF
TRBJ2-1	TRBV14	CASSQADREDEQFF
TRBJ1-3	TRBV13	CASSQGVGNTIYF
TRBJ1-3	TRBV6-6	CASSDWGPAGNTIYF
TRBJ2-1	TRBV6-2/TRBV6-3	CASSLGLAGSYPREQFF
TRBJ1-2	TRBV4-1	CASSERGPGYGYTF
TRBJ1-2	TRBV9	CASSENSNYGYTF
TRBJ2-3	TRBV7-8	CASSPLTSGGTDTQYF
TRBJ2-3	TRBV7-2	CASSFRGAGRGQDTQYF
TRBJ1-1	TRBV7-9	CASREQPVRGAFF
TRBJ1-5	TRBV19	CASSIGLGNQPQHF
TRBJ1-2	TRBV6-5	CASSYSGGINYGYTF
TRBJ2-2	TRBV6-2/TRBV6-3	CASSYGTLTGELFF
TRBJ1-6	TRBV4-1	CASSQDRDSPLHF
TRBJ2-2	TRBV7-9	CASSAPGLSTGELFF
TRBJ2-3	TRBV9	CASSPRGIVADTQYF
TRBJ2-5	TRBV7-2	CASSLLGGALETQYF
TRBJ1-2	TRBV6-5	CASSYYRSGDPKYGYTF
TRBJ2-2	TRBV2	CASRSLAGGLNTGELFF
TRBJ2-2	TRBV7-9	CASSPLGRGRHGELFF
TRBJ2-7	TRBV7-9	CASSSWDRSYEQYF
TRBJ1-5	TRBV7-8	CASSFIGQGDQPQHF
TRBJ1-1	TRBV2	CASSAIGGENTEAFF
TRBJ1-1	TRBV6-6	CASSYGLNLNTEAFF
TRBJ1-2	TRBV20-1	CSAPTGSLGYTF
TRBJ2-3	TRBV11-2	CASSLWASGGEDTQYF
TRBJ1-3	TRBV12-3/TRBV12-4	CASSSLKTGLRNTIYF
TRBJ1-1	TRBV9	CASSVGGGSGTEAFF
TRBJ2-1	TRBV15	CATSRYGTGDYNEQFF
TRBJ1-6	TRBV6-1	CATRGGEDGNSPLHF
TRBJ2-3	TRBV11-2	CASAPPGGPRETDTQYF
TRBJ1-2	TRBV5-4	CASSRNPEGYINYGYTF